Sequencing of this T cell receptor (beta chain) was carried out in a study of CD8 T cells in ankylosing spondylitis. Overall study findings and caveats: A TCR beta motif of roughly eight highly homologous variants seemed to mark ankylosing spondylitis blood.

Quantitative molecular-barcoded 5'-RACE generated the TCR beta libraries. Each CDR3 protein is one row after TCRdb ran MiXCR on the 5' RACE reads. Found here are approximately 100,000 distinct CDR3 sequences, 7.5% to 9% of them singletons; the top ten hold 9.9%. This clonotype was detected many times. The antigen is undetermined. Germline CDR1 SGHNT, CDR2 YYREEE (reference sequence). V lost 4 bases, J lost 7 bases, and 2 bases stayed unmatched. This CDR3 is 13 amino acids long. This chain links TRBV5-4 with TRBJ2-1, with TRBD1 identical over 10 bases. Sequencing was carried out using blood, either unsorted or a sorted T cell fraction (not recorded which). The TCR sequence derives from a male donor with ankylosing spondylitis or in good health (not recorded which). DNA for the CDR3: TGTGCCAGCAGCACGGGACAGGGGAATGAGCAGTTCTTC. Its translation: CASSTGQGNEQFF. The variable domain in full, with the rest retrieved from reference TRBV5-4 and TRBJ2-1, is ETGVTQSPTHLIKTRGQQVTLRCSSQSGHNTVSWYQQALGQGPQFIFQYYREEENGRGNFPPRFSGLQFPNYSSELNVNALELDDSALYLCASSTGQGNEQFFGPGTRLTVL.